Listed here is a single T cell receptor (beta chain). This specimen belongs to a study of blood T cell repertoires in COVID-19. Overall study context: Samples came from the United States, Italy and Spain, spanning acute and convalescent COVID-19.

In the original analysis: Reference gene primer amplification yielded estimated nucleated cell counts. Produced via immunoSEQ multiplex PCR; TCRdb's table is partial and in-frame only. The D gene and trimming were derived from the DNA, and the V and J assignments and clone size from that table. Here the sample spans around 100,000 clones, approximately 87% being singletons. V was pared by 8 bases and J by 2 bases, with 16 bases between. Germline CDR1 is SNHLY and CDR2 is FYNNEI. This CDR3 contains 15 residues. Sequencing input: peripheral blood. This clonotype was obtained from a human donor in a cohort sampled during active or convalescent COVID-19. This rearrangement joins TRBV2 to TRBJ1-3; D may be TRBD1 (6 bases). The DNA of the CDR3 is TGTGCCAGCGCGCAACAGGGCCAGACTGGAAACACCATATATTTT. As protein: CASAQQGQTGNTIYF. Drawing the rest from reference TRBV2 and TRBJ1-3, the complete variable domain is EPEVTQTPSHQVTQMGQEVILRCVPISNHLYFYWYRQILGQKVEFLVSFYNNEISEKSEIFDDQFSVERPDGSNFTLKIRSTKLEDSAMYFCASAQQGQTGNTIYFGEGSWLTVV.